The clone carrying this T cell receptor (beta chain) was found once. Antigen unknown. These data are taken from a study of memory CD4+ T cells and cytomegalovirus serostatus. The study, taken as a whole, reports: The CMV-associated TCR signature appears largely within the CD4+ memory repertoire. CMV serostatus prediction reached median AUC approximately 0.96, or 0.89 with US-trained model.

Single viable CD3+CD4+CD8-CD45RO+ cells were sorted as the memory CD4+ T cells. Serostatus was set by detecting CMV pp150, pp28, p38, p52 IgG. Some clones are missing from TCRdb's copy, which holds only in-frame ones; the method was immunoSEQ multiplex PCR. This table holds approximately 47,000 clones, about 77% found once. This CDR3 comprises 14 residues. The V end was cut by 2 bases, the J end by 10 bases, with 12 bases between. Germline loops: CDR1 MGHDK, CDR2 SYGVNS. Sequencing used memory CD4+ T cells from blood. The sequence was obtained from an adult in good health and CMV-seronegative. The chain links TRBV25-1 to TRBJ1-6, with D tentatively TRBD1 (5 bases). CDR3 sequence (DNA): TGTGCCAGCAGTGAAGCAGGGAAGAGATCACCCCTCCACTTT. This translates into CASSEAGKRSPLHF.